This is a list of T cell receptor beta chains from one sample in a study of blood T cell repertoires in COVID-19. Generated by immunoSEQ multiplex PCR, the TCRdb table keeps only in-frame clones and is missing some. Among 150,000 to 200,000 clones, approximately 92% were seen once, and the ten largest hold around 0.53%. Sequencing used peripheral blood. Every receptor here comes from a man aged 45-60 years with acute or convalescent COVID-19. Both conserved end residues are part of each CDR3. D genes are given only for firm matches. Size is stated for part of the rows, as once, few or many counts, or as a class when the clone is expanded.

v_gene,j_gene,len,d_gene,abundance,CDR3aa,CDR3nt
TRBV4-3,TRBJ2-1,15,TRBD2,NA,CASSHSGGATNEQFF,TGCGCCAGCAGCCACAGCGGGGGGGCCACTAATGAGCAGTTCTTC
TRBV2,TRBJ2-2,17,NA,once,CASSEPSRLSNTGELFF,TGTGCCAGCAGTGAACCTAGCAGATTATCGAACACCGGGGAGCTGTTTTTT
TRBV6-6,TRBJ2-1,16,TRBD2,NA,CASSANSGTYLNEQFF,TGTGCCAGCAGCGCTAACAGCGGGACCTATCTCAATGAGCAGTTCTTC
TRBV28,TRBJ1-5,14,NA,NA,CASTRGGSNQPQHF,TGTGCCAGCACCCGGGGGGGGAGCAATCAGCCCCAGCATTTT
TRBV5-8,TRBJ2-2,17,TRBD1,NA,CASSLFQGQGATGELFF,TGTGCCAGCAGCTTGTTTCAGGGACAGGGGGCCACCGGGGAGCTGTTTTTT
TRBV6-1,TRBJ2-2,16,NA,NA,CASSERARGYSGELFF,TGTGCCAGCAGTGAAAGAGCAAGGGGTTACTCCGGGGAGCTGTTTTTT
TRBV28,TRBJ1-1,14,NA,NA,CASRQTGGETEAFF,TGTGCCAGCAGACAAACAGGCGGCGAAACTGAAGCTTTCTTT
TRBV24-1,TRBJ2-3,13,NA,NA,CATSDPSTDTQYF,TGTGCCACCAGTGATCCCTCCACAGATACGCAGTATTTT
TRBV11-1,TRBJ1-3,14,NA,NA,CASSFAGTGNTIYF,TGTGCCAGCAGCTTTGCAGGGACTGGAAACACCATATATTTT
TRBV3-1/TRBV3-2,TRBJ2-5,12,NA,NA,CASSQARRTQYF,TGTGCCAGCAGCCAAGCGCGAAGGACCCAGTACTTC
TRBV5-1,TRBJ2-1,14,NA,NA,CASSVGAGINEQFF,TGCGCCAGCAGCGTGGGTGCGGGGATCAATGAGCAGTTCTTC
TRBV7-6,TRBJ2-1,16,TRBD2,NA,CASSLGLAGSRDEQFF,TGTGCCAGCAGCTTAGGGTTAGCGGGGTCGAGGGATGAGCAGTTCTTC
TRBV7-3,TRBJ2-1,14,NA,once,CASSLTSGYNEQFF,TGTGCCAGCAGCTTAACCAGTGGTTACAATGAGCAGTTCTTC
TRBV27,TRBJ2-7,13,NA,NA,CASRRDISYEQYF,TGTGCCAGCAGACGGGACATTTCCTACGAGCAGTACTTC
TRBV29-1,TRBJ1-2,14,NA,NA,CSVDFGSRMDGYTF,TGCAGCGTTGATTTTGGTTCGCGTATGGATGGCTACACCTTC
TRBV7-9,TRBJ1-2,15,TRBD1,NA,CASSFGTGVLYGYTF,TGTGCCAGCAGCTTCGGGACAGGGGTGTTGTACGGCTACACCTTC
TRBV7-3,TRBJ2-2,15,TRBD1,NA,CASSLTGQGTGELFF,TGTGCCAGCAGCTTAACCGGACAGGGAACCGGGGAGCTGTTTTTT
TRBV7-8,TRBJ2-7,13,NA,NA,CASSRGSGDEQYF,TGTGCCAGCAGCCGAGGCTCCGGGGACGAGCAGTACTTC
TRBV28,TRBJ2-1,15,TRBD2,NA,CASSLSASGRIEQFF,TGTGCCAGCAGTTTATCCGCTAGCGGGAGGATTGAGCAGTTCTTC